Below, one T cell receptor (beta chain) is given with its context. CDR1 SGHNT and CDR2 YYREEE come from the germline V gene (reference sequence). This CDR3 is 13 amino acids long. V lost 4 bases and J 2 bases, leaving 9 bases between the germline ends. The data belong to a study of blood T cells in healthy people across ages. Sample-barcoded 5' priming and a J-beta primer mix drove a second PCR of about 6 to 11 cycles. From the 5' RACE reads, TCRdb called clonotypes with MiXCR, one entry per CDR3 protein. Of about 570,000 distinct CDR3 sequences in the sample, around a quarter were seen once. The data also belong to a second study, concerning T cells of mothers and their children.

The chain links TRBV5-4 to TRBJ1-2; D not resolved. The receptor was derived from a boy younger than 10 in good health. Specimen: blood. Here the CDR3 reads CASSVDGNYGYTF. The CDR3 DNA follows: TGTGCCAGCAGCGTAGACGGGAACTATGGCTACACCTTC.